These T cell receptor beta chains were read from a single sample in a study of cytomegalovirus exposure and HLA in healthy donors. Profiled with immunoSEQ multiplex PCR; TCRdb holds only in-frame clones, not every one. The sample shows roughly 130,000 clones, over 60% of them seen only once. Specimen: PBMCs. The receptors originated from a man between 18 and 29 years old in good health and CMV-seronegative. CDR3s include the opening cysteine and the closing phenylalanine or tryptophan. The D gene is left open where the match is weak. Some rows mark clone size as missing; the rest say once, few, many or name a class of expanded clone.

j_call clone_size v_call d_call cdr3_aa cdr3_nt
TRBJ1-5 - TRBV2 TRBD1 CASRDRVVYQPQHF TGTGCCAGCAGGGACAGGGTTGTTTATCAGCCCCAGCATTTT
TRBJ1-2 - TRBV29-1 - CSVESSGGGYTF TGCAGCGTTGAATCGTCCGGGGGTGGCTACACCTTC
TRBJ2-1 - TRBV14 TRBD2 CASSQTTSGTVLRNEQFF TGTGCCAGCAGCCAAACCACTAGCGGGACGGTGCTACGAAATGAGCAGTTCTTC
TRBJ2-7 few TRBV6-1 - CASTDSVNSYEQYF TGTGCCAGCACGGACAGCGTTAACTCCTACGAGCAGTACTTC
TRBJ2-7 - TRBV28 - CASSLGTYYEQYF TGTGCCAGCAGTTTAGGGACATACTACGAGCAGTACTTC
TRBJ1-6 - TRBV2 - CASRSGLDNSPLHF TGTGCCAGCCGTTCGGGGTTAGATAATTCACCCCTCCACTTT
TRBJ1-5 - TRBV28 - CATTQTGSGQPQHF TGTGCCACAACTCAGACAGGAAGTGGTCAGCCCCAGCATTTT
TRBJ2-1 - TRBV19 TRBD2 CASSRLAGNDNEQFF TGTGCCAGTAGTAGACTAGCGGGAAATGACAATGAGCAGTTCTTC
TRBJ2-5 - TRBV9 - CASSVDRAPQETQYF TGTGCCAGCAGCGTAGATAGAGCTCCCCAAGAGACCCAGTACTTC
TRBJ2-1 - TRBV14 TRBD2 CASSFLAGVRYEQFF TGTGCCAGCAGCTTCTTAGCGGGAGTTCGATATGAGCAGTTCTTC
TRBJ1-1 - TRBV28 - CASSPQQHTEAFF TGTGCCAGCAGTCCCCAACAACACACTGAAGCTTTCTTT
TRBJ2-7 - TRBV5-6 TRBD2 CASSRRLAGHEQYF TGTGCCAGCAGCCGGCGGCTAGCGGGACACGAGCAGTACTTC
TRBJ1-6 few TRBV6-1 - CASSGGFYSPLHF TGTGCCAGCAGTGGAGGTTTTTATTCACCCCTCCACTTT
TRBJ2-7 - TRBV5-1 - CASSSISGSYEQYF TGCGCCAGCAGCTCGATCAGCGGCTCCTACGAGCAGTACTTC
TRBJ2-3 - TRBV5-6 - CASSFRTRRLQEGTDTQYF TGTGCCAGCAGCTTCCGGACCCGGCGACTCCAGGAGGGAACAGATACGCAGTATTTT
TRBJ2-7 - TRBV11-2 - CASSFTSGGNEQYF TGTGCCAGCAGCTTCACGTCGGGGGGCAACGAGCAGTACTTC
TRBJ1-1 - TRBV7-9 - CSSSNGVLEAFF TGTTCCAGCAGCAACGGGGTACTTGAAGCTTTCTTT
TRBJ2-3 - TRBV6-4 TRBD2 CASSDGAGGPVDTQYF TGTGCCAGCAGTGACGGGGCGGGAGGGCCGGTAGATACGCAGTATTTT
TRBJ2-5 - TRBV4-2 - CASSQVYRRVGQQETQYF TGTGCCAGCAGCCAAGTTTACCGCAGGGTAGGCCAACAAGAGACCCAGTACTTC
TRBJ1-2 - TRBV9 TRBD1 CASSRPTGDYGYTF TGTGCCAGCAGCAGGCCGACAGGGGATTATGGCTACACCTTC
TRBJ2-3 - TRBV19 TRBD2 CASSIGFRREDQTDTQYF TGTGCCAGTAGTATAGGATTCAGGCGGGAGGACCAAACAGATACGCAGTATTTT
TRBJ2-1 few TRBV9 TRBD2 CASSVGLAGGPRAYNEQFF TGTGCCAGCAGCGTAGGACTAGCGGGAGGGCCCAGGGCCTACAATGAGCAGTTCTTC
TRBJ1-2 - TRBV9 - CASSLGQGDYGYTF TGTGCCAGCAGCTTAGGGCAGGGCGACTATGGCTACACCTTC
TRBJ1-5 - TRBV2 - CASSEVEARPNQPQHF TGTGCCAGCAGTGAAGTTGAGGCCAGACCAAATCAGCCCCAGCATTTT
TRBJ2-3 - TRBV27 TRBD1 CASRGAGQGISTDTQYF TGTGCCAGCAGGGGCGCCGGACAGGGGATTAGCACAGATACGCAGTATTTT
TRBJ2-7 - TRBV5-1 TRBD1 CASSPLPGQGFEQYF TGCGCCAGCAGCCCGTTACCGGGACAGGGTTTCGAGCAGTACTTC
TRBJ2-5 - TRBV30 TRBD2 CAWHRGLGEETQYF TGTGCCTGGCACCGGGGACTAGGTGAAGAGACCCAGTACTTC
TRBJ2-3 - TRBV30 TRBD2 CAWLAGGADTQYF TGTGCCTGGTTAGCGGGAGGGGCAGATACGCAGTATTTT
TRBJ1-1 - TRBV2 - CASSDRRTSSTEAFF TGTGCCAGCAGTGATCGAAGGACTTCGTCCACTGAAGCTTTCTTT
TRBJ2-7 - TRBV9 TRBD2 CASSVGGGTTYEQYF TGTGCCAGCAGCGTAGGTGGAGGGACTACCTACGAGCAGTACTTC
TRBJ2-2 - TRBV5-1 TRBD2 CASSKTSGTTGELFF TGCGCCAGCAGCAAGACTAGCGGGACTACCGGGGAGCTGTTTTTT
TRBJ2-7 - TRBV25-1 TRBD2 CASSEGEGRVYEQYF TGTGCCAGCAGTGAAGGGGAGGGTAGAGTCTACGAGCAGTACTTC
TRBJ2-4 - TRBV19 - CASSMYRENIQYF TGTGCCAGTAGTATGTATCGGGAAAACATTCAGTACTTC
TRBJ2-5 - TRBV6-6 TRBD1 CASSYPLQGAGETQYF TGTGCCAGCAGTTACCCCTTACAGGGGGCGGGAGAGACCCAGTACTTC
TRBJ2-4 - TRBV2 TRBD2 CASSPSGGLNIQYF TGTGCCAGCAGTCCTAGCGGCGGCTTAAACATTCAGTACTTC
TRBJ2-3 - TRBV6-5 TRBD2 CASSDSAGEGDTQYF TGTGCCAGCAGTGACTCAGCGGGAGAAGGAGATACGCAGTATTTT
TRBJ2-1 - TRBV5-4 TRBD2 CASQLAGYNEQFF TGTGCCAGCCAGCTAGCGGGATACAATGAGCAGTTCTTC
TRBJ2-1 once TRBV29-1 TRBD2 CSVTSGRSYNEQFF TGCAGCGTGACTAGCGGGAGGTCCTACAATGAGCAGTTCTTC
TRBJ2-3 - TRBV25-1 TRBD2 CASSEFTSGTSTDMQYF TGTGCCAGCAGTGAATTTACTAGCGGGACTAGCACAGATATGCAGTATTTT
TRBJ1-2 few TRBV4-1 - CASNPSVSVYGYTF TGCGCCAGCAACCCCTCAGTGTCTGTCTATGGCTACACCTTC
TRBJ2-1 once TRBV5-5 - CASSYRQTAVEFF TGTGCCAGCAGCTACAGACAAACCGCCGTGGAGTTCTTC